The present TCR beta chain was sequenced within a study of T cell repertoires in ileal Crohn's disease. Whole-study findings and limits: Endoscopy was done a median around 7.5 months after surgery.

Time point noted: neoterminal ileum biopsy at postoperative endoscopy, about 6 months after surgery. Eligibility required adulthood, ileal or ileocolonic Crohn's disease and indicated ileocolonic resection. Worth noting for this clone: Antigen: not known.

V was shortened by 0 bases and J by 4 bases, with 10 bases between the two germline ends. There are 14 residues in the CDR3. Germline CDR1 and CDR2: SGDLS and YYNGEE. The method was immunoSEQ multiplex PCR; TCRdb's version includes in-frame clones alone and lacks a portion of them. This sample carries about 16,000 clones, 72% of them seen once, and the ten largest clones take less than 5%. This sequence was found in an adult with Crohn's disease. Sequenced material: ileal tissue. V usage is TRBV9 and J usage is TRBJ1-2, with D possibly matching TRBD1 (6 bases). The CDR3 sequence: CASSVGRGVYGYTF. CDR3 DNA sequence: TGTGCCAGCAGCGTAGGCAGGGGCGTCTATGGCTACACCTTC.